The T cell receptor (beta chain) under discussion was sequenced for a study of technical replicates of blood from a handful of donors. The CDR3 loop spans 15 amino acids. Losses at the gene ends were 3 bases for V and 4 bases for J; bases not matched to a gene: 7. Germline loops: CDR1 SGDLS, CDR2 YYNGEE. Produced via immunoSEQ multiplex PCR; TCRdb's table is partial and in-frame only. The data show 55,000 to 80,000 clones, around 97% seen once. The gene calls are TRBV9 and TRBJ1-3; TRBD1 agrees at 7 bases. The clonotype comes from a human donor in good health. The sample consisted of T cells isolated from PBMCs. The CDR3 DNA follows: TGTGCCAGCAGCGCGCACAGGGGATCAGGAAACACCATATATTTT. This encodes CASSAHRGSGNTIYF.